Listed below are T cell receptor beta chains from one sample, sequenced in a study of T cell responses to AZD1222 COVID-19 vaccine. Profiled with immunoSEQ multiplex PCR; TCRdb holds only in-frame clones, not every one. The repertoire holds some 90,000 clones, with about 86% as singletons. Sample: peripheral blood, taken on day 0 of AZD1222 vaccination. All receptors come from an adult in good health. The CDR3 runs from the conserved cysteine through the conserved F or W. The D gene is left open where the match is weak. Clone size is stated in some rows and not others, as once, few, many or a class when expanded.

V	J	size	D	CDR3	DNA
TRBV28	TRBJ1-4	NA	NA	CASTSDREKLFF	TGTGCCAGCACCTCTGACAGGGAAAAACTGTTTTTT
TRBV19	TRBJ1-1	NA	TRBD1	CASSRGQGSTEAFF	TGTGCCAGTAGTAGGGGACAGGGGAGCACTGAAGCTTTCTTT
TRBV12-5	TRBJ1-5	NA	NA	CASGSSFKAQHF	TGTGCTAGTGGTTCCAGCTTTAAGGCCCAGCATTTT
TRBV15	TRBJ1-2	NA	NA	CATSRDHGGYTF	TGTGCCACCAGCAGAGATCACGGGGGCTACACCTTC
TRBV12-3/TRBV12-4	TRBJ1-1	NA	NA	CASSLVGQGSPFF	NA
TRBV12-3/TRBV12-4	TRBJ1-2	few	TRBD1	CASSPGQGYGYTF	TGTGCCAGCAGCCCGGGACAGGGGTATGGCTACACCTTC
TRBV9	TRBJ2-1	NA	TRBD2	CASSVPTAGGPDEQFF	TGTGCCAGCAGCGTACCCACAGCGGGAGGGCCGGATGAGCAGTTCTTC
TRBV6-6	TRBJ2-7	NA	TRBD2	CASSYSRLAGVNEQYF	TGTGCCAGCAGTTACTCCCGTCTAGCGGGAGTCAACGAGCAGTACTTC
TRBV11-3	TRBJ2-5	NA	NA	CASSLGDYQETQYF	TGTGCCAGCAGCTTAGGGGACTACCAAGAGACCCAGTACTTC
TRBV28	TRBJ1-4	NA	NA	CASSSYGDNEKLFF	TGTGCCAGCAGTTCATACGGTGATAATGAAAAACTGTTTTTT
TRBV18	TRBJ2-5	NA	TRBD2	CASSPLTGGILETQYF	TGTGCCAGCTCACCACTAACGGGAGGGATCTTAGAGACCCAGTACTTC
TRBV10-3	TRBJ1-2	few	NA	CAIRQGNYGYTF	TGTGCCATCAGGCAGGGGAACTATGGCTACACCTTC
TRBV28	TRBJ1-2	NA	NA	CASRTNYGYTF	TGTGCCAGCAGGACTAACTATGGCTACACCTTC
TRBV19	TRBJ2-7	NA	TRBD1	CASSARGQGAYEQYF	TGTGCCAGTAGTGCCAGGGGACAGGGGGCTTACGAGCAGTACTTC
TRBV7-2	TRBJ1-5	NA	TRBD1	CASSLRGGQGTNQPQHF	TGTGCCAGCAGCTTAAGGGGGGGACAGGGCACTAATCAGCCCCAGCATTTT
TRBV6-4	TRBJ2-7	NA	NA	CASRRGRGPRHYEQYF	TGTGCCAGCAGGAGGGGTCGAGGGCCCAGACACTACGAGCAGTACTTC
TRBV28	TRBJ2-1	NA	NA	CASSFSNEQFF	TGTGCCAGCAGTTTTTCGAATGAGCAGTTCTTC
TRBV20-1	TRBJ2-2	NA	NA	CSARWTGELFF	TGCAGTGCCAGATGGACCGGGGAGCTGTTTTTT
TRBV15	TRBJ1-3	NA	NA	CATSRDLRDSGNTIYF	TGTGCCACCAGCAGAGATCTAAGGGATTCTGGAAACACCATATATTTT
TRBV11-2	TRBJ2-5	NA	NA	CASSPEEAQYF	TGTGCCAGCAGCCCTGAGGAGGCCCAGTACTTC
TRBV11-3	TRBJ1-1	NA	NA	CAVRQEMNTEAFF	TGTGCTGTACGACAGGAGATGAACACTGAAGCTTTCTTT
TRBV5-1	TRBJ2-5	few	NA	CASSLSPGVLETQYF	TGCGCCAGCAGCTTGTCCCCAGGGGTTCTTGAGACCCAGTACTTC
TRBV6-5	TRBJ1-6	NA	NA	CASSYGQGWNSPLHF	TGTGCCAGCAGTTATGGGCAGGGCTGGAATTCACCCCTCCACTTT
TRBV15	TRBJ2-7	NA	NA	CATSSRAGGPPYEQYF	TGTGCCACCAGCAGCCGAGCCGGGGGGCCCCCCTACGAGCAGTACTTC
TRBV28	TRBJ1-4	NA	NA	CASSAPLRATNEKLFF	TGTGCCAGCAGTGCGCCTCTCCGAGCAACTAATGAAAAACTGTTTTTT